This section outlines one T cell receptor beta chain sequence together with its context. Its antigen is unknown. Only in-frame clones appear in the TCRdb table, and some are missing; sequencing was by immunoSEQ multiplex PCR. This table holds 2 million to 3 million clones, roughly 93% found once. Germline V gene sequence: CDR1 LNHNV, CDR2 YYDKDF (reference sequence). This CDR3 is built from 15 residues. With 0 bases removed from V and 2 bases from J, the gap between germline ends came to 8 bases. The sample comes from a study of shared clonotypes between healthy human individuals. Overall study results and limits: Large sequencing depth failed to make sorted-subset sequencing complete, rarefaction showed.

The TCR comes from a man between 18 and 29 years old in good health. Some clones in this sample may be carry-over from other donors' samples. The chain joins TRBV15 to TRBJ1-3; D gene ambiguous. Sample: naive CD4+ T cells from PBMCs. The subset was: CD45RA+ positively selected. Written as DNA, the CDR3 is TGTGCCACCAGCAGAGATTTTTCTCCTGGAAACACCATATATTTT. Its translation: CATSRDFSPGNTIYF.